The present T cell receptor beta chain was sequenced within a study of CD8 T cells in Susac syndrome. The CDR3 is 17 amino acids. V was pared by 0 bases and J by 4 bases, with 21 bases between. Germline CDR1 reads GTSNPN; CDR2 reads SVGIG (reference sequence). TCR beta was sequenced from blood CD8+ and CD4+ T cells. FACS was used to enrich TEMRA cells, whereas the CD8+ and CD4+ T cells were obtained by negative isolation. RNA in amounts of about 0.5 to 1 ug was reverse transcribed with random hexamers. Multiplex immunoSEQ PCR targeted 54 Vbeta and 13 Jbeta TCR beta segments. TCRdb itself ran the immunoSEQ multiplex PCR reads through MiXCR, one entry per CDR3 protein. The sample has about 140,000 distinct CDR3 sequences, about 95% seen once.

Sequenced: CD4+ T cells from PBMCs. This chain joins TRBV30 and TRBJ1-1, with unresolved D. This clonotype was sampled from a human donor with multiple sclerosis. CDR3 in amino acids: CAWSVTSMGPFSTEAFF. CDR3 nucleotides: TGTGCCTGGAGTGTCACGTCAATGGGTCCCTTCAGCACTGAAGCTTTCTTT.